The 14 T cell receptor beta chains given below trace back to one sample, sequenced in a study of cytomegalovirus exposure and HLA in healthy donors. This table comes from immunoSEQ multiplex PCR, and its TCRdb copy is limited to in-frame clones, with some not included. The sample comprises 55,000 to 75,000 clones, approximately 95% of which are singletons, and 7% rests with the top ten. The sequenced material came from PBMCs. All receptors derive from a woman in her late teens or twenties in good health and CMV-seropositive.

The chain joins TRBV2 to TRBJ2-5, with 7 bases aligning to TRBD1. This CDR3 region has 13 residues. Trimming at V came to 6 bases and at J to 2 bases, leaving 3 bases not matched to a gene. Germline loops: CDR1 SNHLY, CDR2 FYNNEI. CDR3 amino acids: CASRQGSQETQYF. For the CDR3, the DNA is TGTGCCAGCAGACAGGGGTCACAAGAGACCCAGTACTTC.

V and J are TRBV10-3 and TRBJ2-5; maybe TRBD1 (6 bases). The CDR3 has 15 residues. From germline, CDR1 is ENHRY and CDR2 SYGVKD. Between the trimmed V and J ends, which lost 2 bases and 5 bases, there was a span of 15 bases. The CDR3 spells CAISEGQTLGETQYF. The CDR3 nucleotides are TGTGCCATCAGTGAGGGACAGACCCTCGGGGAGACCCAGTACTTC.

The V and J genes are TRBV2 and TRBJ1-4, with TRBD1 identical over 7 bases. The CDR3 extends over 14 amino acids. Germline V lookup: CDR1 SNHLY, CDR2 FYNNEI. The ends lost 6 bases at V and 6 bases at J; junction bases unmatched: 7. CDR3 sequence reads: CASRARQGDEKLFF. CDR3 bases: TGTGCCAGCAGGGCCCGACAGGGCGATGAAAAACTGTTTTTT.

CDR3 bases: TGTGCCACCAGCAGAGAGGGGGGCTACGAGCAGTACTTC. Translation gives CATSREGGYEQYF. The V call is TRBV15, the J call TRBJ2-7; a possible D gene is TRBD2 (6 bases). The CDR3 sequence is 13 residues long. Trimming cost V 0 bases and J 3 bases, with 6 bases left between them. Germline V gene sequence: CDR1 LNHNV, CDR2 YYDKDF (reference sequence). Drawing the rest from reference TRBV15 and TRBJ2-7, the complete variable domain is DAMVIQNPRYQVTQFGKPVTLSCSQTLNHNVMYWYQQKSSQAPKLLFHYYDKDFNNEADTPDNFQSRRPNTSFCFLDIRSPGLGDTAMYLCATSREGGYEQYFGPGTRLTVT.

The chain couples TRBV27 to TRBJ2-3, with TRBD2 as a possible D gene (5 bases). The V end lost 5 bases, the J end lost 8 bases, and 32 bases lay between the germline ends. The CDR3 is 19 residues long. The V gene's germline CDR1 is MNHEY and CDR2 SMNVEV (reference sequence). As DNA, the CDR3 is TGTGCCAGCAGTCCAAGCCCTGGCACTCGGCCCACGCGACGGGGTACGCAGTATTTT. Translated: CASSPSPGTRPTRRGTQYF.

The chain has TRBV7-9 and TRBJ1-2; 9 bases align to TRBD1. The CDR3 spans 14 residues. Germline trimming cut 7 bases from V and 5 bases from J; bases unmatched to any gene: 8. Looked up from germline, CDR1 is SEHNR and CDR2 is FQNEAQ (reference sequence). The CDR3 reads CASTSGQGIYGYTF. CDR3 nucleotides: TGTGCCAGCACCAGTGGACAGGGGATTTATGGCTACACCTTC.

The chain uses TRBV5-4 and TRBJ2-5; TRBD2 is a possible D gene (6 bases). Germline V gene data show CDR1 as SGHNT and CDR2 as YYREEE (reference sequence). This CDR3 is built from 15 residues. Trimming shortened V by 4 bases and J by 4 bases, and 17 bases separated the two germline ends. The CDR3 reads CASSPWAGTLETQYF. The DNA for the CDR3 is TGTGCCAGCAGCCCGTGGGCCGGGACTCTAGAGACCCAGTACTTC.

The chain joins TRBV4-1 to TRBJ1-6, with TRBD1 matching over 8 bases. The CDR3 contains 19 residues. The trim removed 3 bases at V and 0 bases at J, leaving 10 bases unmatched. Germline V gene data show CDR1 as MGHRA and CDR2 as YSYEKL. In nucleotides, the CDR3 is TGCGCCAGCAGCCACGCAGGGGGCGGGCCGAGCTCCTATAATTCACCCCTCCACTTT. Translation gives CASSHAGGGPSSYNSPLHF.

The chain is built from TRBV6-5 and TRBJ1-1, with 10 positions matching TRBD1. The trim removed 5 bases at V and 10 bases at J, leaving 7 bases unmatched. The CDR3 totals 13 residues. Germline V CDR1 and CDR2: MNHEY, SVGAGI. CDR3 region: CASSNDRGRGAFF. The CDR3 nucleotides are TGTGCCAGCAGTAACGACAGGGGGCGCGGAGCTTTCTTT.

The CDR3 sequence: CASSIEGTEGETEAFF. The CDR3 bases are TGTGCCAGCAGCATAGAAGGGACAGAGGGGGAAACTGAAGCTTTCTTT. The V call is TRBV5-4, the J call TRBJ1-1; TRBD1 matches 7 bases. This CDR3 is 16 amino acids long. V lost 4 bases to trimming and J lost 5 bases; unmatched junction nucleotides: 14. Germline assignment: CDR1 SGHNT and CDR2 YYREEE (reference sequence). Full variable domain (missing parts from reference TRBV5-4 and TRBJ1-1): ETGVTQSPTHLIKTRGQQVTLRCSSQSGHNTVSWYQQALGQGPQFIFQYYREEENGRGNFPPRFSGLQFPNYSSELNVNALELDDSALYLCASSIEGTEGETEAFFGQGTRLTVV.

V gene TRBV18 combines with J gene TRBJ2-1, with a weak D call TRBD2 (6 bases). This CDR3 comprises 12 residues. The ends were cut back, 10 bases at V and 7 bases at J, with 14 bases in the middle. The germline CDR1 and CDR2 sequences are KGHSH and LQKENI. Written as DNA, the CDR3 is TGTGCCACCTTAGGAAGCGGGAATGAGCAGTTCTTC. Its protein is CATLGSGNEQFF.

The V gene is TRBV7-9, the J gene TRBJ1-3; 7 nucleotides align to TRBD1. V lost 3 bases to trimming and J lost 4 bases; unmatched junction nucleotides: 6. The germline V gene encodes CDR1 SEHNR and CDR2 FQNEAQ (reference sequence). The CDR3 is 15 residues long. The CDR3 region has the DNA TGTGCCAGCAGCTTGGGACAGCTAACAGGAAACACCATATATTTT. This encodes CASSLGQLTGNTIYF.

This clone was seen just once. The J gene is TRBJ1-1, the V gene TRBV28; no definite D call. The CDR3 has 12 residues. V gave up 6 bases and J gave up 7 bases, with 12 bases separating them. Per the germline V gene, CDR1 is MDHEN and CDR2 is SYDVKM. In DNA form, the CDR3 reads TGTGCCAGCAGGCACCGGGGAAGTGAAGCTTTCTTT. It is translated as CASRHRGSEAFF. Complete variable domain (other parts from reference TRBV28 and TRBJ1-1): DVKVTQSSRYLVKRTGEKVFLECVQDMDHENMFWYRQDPGLGLRLIYFSYDVKMKEKGDIPEGYSVSREKKERFSLILESASTNQTSMYLCASRHRGSEAFFGQGTRLTVV.

The table lists this clone with a count of one. This chain joins TRBV7-9 and TRBJ1-1; D not certain. The CDR3 totals 15 residues. CDR1 and CDR2 from the germline V gene are SEHNR and FQNEAQ (reference sequence). Trimming shortened V by 5 bases and J by 5 bases, and 18 bases separated the two germline ends. The CDR3 region has the DNA TGTGCCAGCAGCCCCGGAGGGAATCGGCGGACTGAAGCTTTCTTT. It specifies CASSPGGNRRTEAFF.